The 27 T cell receptor beta chains below all came from one sample that was sequenced in a study of vaccination and CD4 T cells after COVID-19. TCRdb analysed the PCR reads with MiXCR anew, one entry per CDR3 protein. The sample lists around 37,000 distinct CDR3 sequences; around 39% were seen once. Time point defined: late sampling 161 to 241 days after vaccination in three convalescent patients. Material: CD4+ T cells from blood, obtained about 7 months after SARS-CoV-2 vaccination. Every receptor here comes from a human donor who had recovered from COVID-19.

The chain uses TRBV6-5 and TRBJ2-2, with no clear D. Trimming pared 1 base from V and 6 bases from J, leaving 3 bases between. CDR1 and CDR2 from the germline V gene are MNHEY and SVGAGI. The CDR3 sequence is 12 residues long. The DNA for the CDR3 is TGTGCCAGCAGTTACTTGGCCGGGGAGCTGTTTTTT. This gives the protein CASSYLAGELFF.

J is TRBJ2-3 and V is TRBV7-2; 7 nucleotides agree with TRBD2. Trimming cost V 5 bases and J 0 bases; bases outside gene matches: 17. The CDR3 is made up of 19 amino acids. Germline V gene data show CDR1 as SGHTA and CDR2 as FQGNSA. CDR3 nucleotides: TGTGCCAGCAGCCGTCCGTGGGTGGCGGGAGCCGCAAGCACAGATACGCAGTATTTT. Protein sequence: CASSRPWVAGAASTDTQYF.

The V and J genes are TRBV6-2 or TRBV6-3 and TRBJ2-7; D assignment may be TRBD1 or TRBD2 (5 bases each). Germline CDR1 reads MNHEY; CDR2 reads SVGEGT. V lost 7 bases and J lost 5, with 15 bases in between. The CDR3 spans 13 residues. The CDR3 region has the DNA TGTGCCAGCACCCCTGGGACCTCAGACGAGCAGTACTTC. This codes for CASTPGTSDEQYF.

This chain connects TRBV7-9 to TRBJ2-3; possibly TRBD1 or TRBD2 for D (6 bases each). The CDR3 is 16 amino acids. The V gene lost 5 bases and the J gene lost 4 bases, with 19 bases spanning the gap. Per germline, CDR1 SEHNR and CDR2 FQNEAQ (reference sequence). CDR3 region: CASSVQGAGGADTQYF. CDR3 nucleotides: TGTGCCAGCAGCGTACAGGGTGCCGGCGGGGCAGATACGCAGTATTTT.

V is TRBV4-1 and J is TRBJ2-3; 8 bases line up with TRBD2. J gave up 13 bases and V 6 bases, and 12 bases lay outside the gene matches. The length of the CDR3 is 13 residues. The germline gives CDR1 MGHRA, CDR2 YSYEKL. The CDR3 reads CASSQSSGEVKYF. DNA of the CDR3: TGCGCCAGCAGTCAAAGTAGCGGGGAAGTCAAGTATTTT.

The rearrangement joins TRBV20-1 to TRBJ1-1; no reliable D call. V lost 1 base and J lost 1, with 4 bases in between. The CDR3 sequence is 12 residues long. Germline CDR1 reads DFQATT; CDR2 reads SNEGSKA (reference sequence). The CDR3 coding sequence is TGCAGTGCTAGAGTCAGGAACACTGAAGCTTTCTTT. It is translated as CSARVRNTEAFF.

This chain joins TRBV7-2 and TRBJ2-1, with 7 positions matching TRBD2. Trimming cost V 5 bases and J 3 bases; bases outside gene matches: 16. The germline V gene encodes CDR1 SGHTA and CDR2 FQGNSA. The CDR3 consists of 18 residues. The CDR3 spells CASSLMSRSQRGYNEQFF. As DNA, the CDR3 is TGTGCCAGCAGCCTAATGTCTCGCAGCCAGCGGGGCTACAATGAGCAGTTCTTC.

The V and J genes are TRBV6-1 and TRBJ2-3; D unresolved. Per germline, CDR1 MNHNS and CDR2 SASEGT. The CDR3 consists of 13 residues. Trimming took 6 bases from V and 5 from J, leaving 12 bases between them. The CDR3 DNA follows: TGTGCCAGCAGCCTCGAGCCTAAAGATACGCAGTATTTT. Translation: CASSLEPKDTQYF.

This clonotype was seen a handful of times. V and J are TRBV6-1 and TRBJ2-3, with TRBD1 matching over 11 bases. V dropped 5 bases and J dropped 4; count of bases not matched to a gene: 8. The CDR3 consists of 16 residues. In germline, CDR1 is MNHNS, CDR2 SASEGT. The CDR3 DNA reads TGTGCCAGCAGTCCCCTCCCGGGACAGGGGGCAGATACGCAGTATTTT. Translation gives CASSPLPGQGADTQYF.

This clonotype showed up just a few times. V gene TRBV6-5 combines with J gene TRBJ1-2; D not resolved. V was pared by 4 bases and J by 1 base, with 13 bases between. The V gene's germline CDR1 is MNHEY and CDR2 SVGAGI. The CDR3 consists of 15 residues. CDR3 residues: CASSLTAGINYGYTF. As DNA, the CDR3 is TGTGCCAGCAGTTTAACGGCCGGGATTAACTATGGCTACACCTTC.

The rearrangement joins TRBV6-1 to TRBJ2-1, with 7 positions matching TRBD2. The trim removed 8 bases at V and 2 bases at J, leaving 12 bases unmatched. CDR3 size: 16 residues. Germline CDR1 and CDR2: MNHNS and SASEGT. The CDR3 region is CASPTREALPYNEQFF. CDR3 bases: TGTGCCAGCCCAACTCGGGAGGCCCTCCCCTACAATGAGCAGTTCTTC.

V is TRBV6-1 and J is TRBJ1-2; D possibly corresponds to TRBD1 (6 bases). The germline gives CDR1 MNHNS, CDR2 SASEGT. V was pared by 2 bases and J by 1 base, with 17 bases between. The CDR3 has 17 amino acids. CDR3 sequence: CASSEPTYRVFNYGYTF. The CDR3, as DNA: TGTGCCAGCAGTGAACCAACCTACAGGGTATTTAACTATGGCTACACCTTC.

In its sample, this clonotype was seen a few times. V usage is TRBV7-3 and J usage is TRBJ1-2; D uncertain. This CDR3 has 15 amino acids. The V and J ends lost 3 bases and 2 bases respectively, with 13 bases between them. Looked up from germline, CDR1 is SGHTA and CDR2 is FQGTGA. DNA of the CDR3: TGTGCCAGCAGCTTGTCGGGCCCATTAAACTATGGCTACACCTTC. Its translation is CASSLSGPLNYGYTF.

The CDR3 DNA reads as TGCAGTGCTAGAGATTTAGGGGTCTATGGCTACACCTTC. Translation: CSARDLGVYGYTF. V and J are TRBV20-1 and TRBJ1-2; D perhaps matches TRBD1 (5 bases). Germline loops: CDR1 DFQATT, CDR2 SNEGSKA (reference sequence). This CDR3 spans 13 amino acids. Trimming took 0 bases from V and 4 from J, leaving 9 bases between them.

This clonotype has just a few counts. The chain carries TRBV6-1 and TRBJ2-5; no clear D gene. V was cut by 2 bases and J by 4 bases, with 17 bases left in between. This CDR3 is built from 16 residues. Germline V gene data show CDR1 as MNHNS and CDR2 as SASEGT. CDR3 sequence: CASSEFRPFGLETQYF. CDR3 in DNA: TGTGCCAGCAGTGAATTCCGGCCATTCGGCTTAGAGACCCAGTACTTC.

The chain links TRBV28 to TRBJ1-5; TRBD1 agrees at 8 bases. The CDR3 has 19 residues. Trimming at V came to 9 bases and at J to 1 base, leaving 20 bases not matched to a gene. CDR1 MDHEN and CDR2 SYDVKM come from the germline V gene. This CDR3 is CASNKLGRGRGRSNQPQHF. The CDR3 DNA reads TGTGCCAGTAATAAGCTAGGCAGGGGGCGCGGTCGGAGCAATCAGCCCCAGCATTTT.

The chain carries TRBV7-2 and TRBJ1-6; 7 positions match TRBD1. CDR3 length: 15 residues. J was trimmed by 7 bases and V by 2 bases; bases with no gene match: 5. Germline CDR1 SGHTA, CDR2 FQGNSA. DNA of the CDR3: TGTGCCAGCAGCTTACGACAGGGAGGAAATTCACCCCTCCACTTT. As protein: CASSLRQGGNSPLHF.

The chain couples TRBV6-5 to TRBJ2-3; the D is unclear. Per germline, CDR1 MNHEY and CDR2 SVGAGI. This CDR3 has 14 residues. Trimming removed 2 bases at V and 2 bases at J, with 8 bases between. As DNA, the CDR3 is TGTGCCAGCAGTTACAACAGAAACACAGATACGCAGTATTTT. This sequence encodes CASSYNRNTDTQYF.

This chain joins TRBV19 and TRBJ1-6; tentatively, D is TRBD1 (5 bases). Trimming took off 3 bases at V and 5 bases at J, with 17 bases between the two ends. CDR1 and CDR2 from the germline V gene are LNHDA and SQIVND (reference sequence). This CDR3 is built from 17 residues. The CDR3 spells CASSIVYEQADNSPLHF. DNA of the CDR3: TGTGCCAGTAGTATTGTTTATGAACAGGCGGATAATTCACCCCTCCACTTT.

V gene TRBV27 combines with J gene TRBJ1-2; D might be TRBD1 (5 bases). Trimming took 4 bases from V and 2 from J, leaving 29 bases between them. The CDR3 totals 20 residues. Germline-derived CDR1 and CDR2 are MNHEY and SMNVEV (reference sequence). Here the CDR3 reads CASSSLTIRRQLIGNYGYTF. CDR3 nucleotides: TGTGCCAGCAGTTCCCTGACAATCCGACGACAGTTAATTGGGAACTATGGCTACACCTTC.

The CDR3 nucleotides are TGTGCCAGCAGCCGGGGACCGGATGGCTACACCTTC. Protein sequence: CASSRGPDGYTF. This chain connects TRBV7-9 to TRBJ1-2, with TRBD1 as a possible D gene (5 bases). Germline lookup yields CDR1 SEHNR and CDR2 FQNEAQ (reference sequence). The V end lost 5 bases, the J end lost 6 bases, and 10 bases lay between the germline ends. The CDR3 totals 12 residues.

CDR3: CASRTGRGNTGELFF. CDR3 nucleotide sequence: TGTGCCAGCAGGACCGGGCGCGGGAACACCGGGGAGCTGTTTTTT. The rearrangement uses TRBV7-9 and TRBJ2-2, with unresolved D. Between the trimmed V and J ends, which lost 6 bases and 1 base, there was a span of 12 bases. The CDR3 has 15 residues. Germline V gene data show CDR1 as SEHNR and CDR2 as FQNEAQ (reference sequence).

This clonotype was counted only a few times. J is TRBJ1-2 and V is TRBV7-2; a possible D gene is TRBD1 (6 bases). CDR3 size: 14 residues. V was cut by 10 bases and J by 5 bases, with 20 bases left in between. The germline V gene encodes CDR1 SGHTA and CDR2 FQGNSA. The CDR3 DNA is TGTGCCAACTCACCTCCGACAGGTTCATATGGCTACACCTTC. The encoded protein is CANSPPTGSYGYTF.

This clonotype appeared a few times. The chain has TRBV7-8 and TRBJ2-3; 9 positions agree with TRBD1. The CDR3 is made up of 16 amino acids. Germline V CDR1 and CDR2: SGHVS, FQNEAQ. The trim removed 6 bases at V and 2 bases at J, leaving 9 bases unmatched. CDR3 in DNA: TGTGCCAGCAGAGCACAGGGGGCGCTTAACACAGATACGCAGTATTTT. Amino acid sequence: CASRAQGALNTDTQYF.

The chain employs TRBV6-1 and TRBJ2-5; the D gene is possibly TRBD2 (7 bases). V was clipped by 11 bases and J by 5 bases, with 21 bases between them. The CDR3 runs 14 residues. Germline values: CDR1 MNHNS, CDR2 SASEGT. The CDR3, as DNA: TGTGCCTCCCTTAAGGCGGGGGCTCGGGAGACCCAGTACTTC. It is translated as CASLKAGARETQYF.

This clonotype was detected only a few times. This chain joins TRBV27 and TRBJ2-7, with 9 bases aligning to TRBD2. This CDR3 is built from 15 residues. Per germline, CDR1 MNHEY and CDR2 SMNVEV (reference sequence). V dropped 5 bases and J dropped 3; count of bases not matched to a gene: 8. The DNA for the CDR3 is TGTGCCAGCAGTACTACAGCGGGAGGCGGCTACGAGCAGTACTTC. Amino acids: CASSTTAGGGYEQYF.

The genes are TRBV6-2 or TRBV6-3 and TRBJ2-6; D uncertain. The germline gives CDR1 MNHEY, CDR2 SVGEGT. This CDR3 spans 16 amino acids. Trimming took 0 bases from V and 1 from J, leaving 7 bases between them. The CDR3 protein is CASSYSEGSGANVLTF. CDR3 sequence (DNA): TGTGCCAGCAGTTACTCTGAAGGGTCTGGGGCCAACGTCCTGACTTTC.